This is a list of T cell receptor beta chains from one sample in a study of blood T cell repertoires in COVID-19. Clones were sequenced by immunoSEQ multiplex PCR, and TCRdb holds only the in-frame ones, with some missing. The sample carries around 450,000 clones, around nine tenths recorded once. Specimen: PBMCs or T cells enriched from blood (not recorded which). Source of these receptors: a woman aged 18-30 years with acute COVID-19. The CDR3 runs from the conserved cysteine through the conserved F or W. A D gene is named only where the DNA matches it firmly. Clone sizes are given selectively: once, few, many, or a class where the clone is expanded.

V,D,size,J,DNA,CDR3
TRBV7-9,NA,NA,TRBJ2-1,TGTGCCAGCAGCCCGGACTCCAATGAGCAGTTCTTC,CASSPDSNEQFF
TRBV6-1,NA,NA,TRBJ2-2,TGTGCCAGCAGTGACCTGCGCACCGGGGAGCTGTTTTTT,CASSDLRTGELFF
TRBV13,TRBD1,NA,TRBJ1-5,TGTGCCAGCAGCTTAAGGGGGCGCGGGCAGCCCCAGCATTTT,CASSLRGRGQPQHF
TRBV9,NA,NA,TRBJ2-2,TGTGCCAGCAGCGACCAGCAGGGGTACGCCGGGGAGCTGTTTTTT,CASSDQQGYAGELFF
TRBV27,TRBD1,NA,TRBJ2-7,TGTGCCAGCAGTCCCGGGACAGGGGGTTACGAGCAGTACTTC,CASSPGTGGYEQYF
TRBV11-2,NA,NA,TRBJ1-5,TGTGCCAGCAGCTTAGTCCGCAGGGAAGTTATCTATAGCAATCAGCCCCAGCATTTT,CASSLVRREVIYSNQPQHF
TRBV11-3,NA,NA,TRBJ2-5,TGTGCCAGCAGCTTAGAGCCTGGACGGGGTGGAGAGACCCAGTACTTC,CASSLEPGRGGETQYF
TRBV7-2,NA,NA,TRBJ2-4,TGTGCCAGCAGCTTAGTTCAGGGGACCAAAAACATTCAGTACTTC,CASSLVQGTKNIQYF
TRBV5-1,NA,NA,TRBJ2-3,TGCGCCAGCAGCTTGGGGGGCCTTACTAGCACAGATACGCAGTATTTT,CASSLGGLTSTDTQYF
TRBV18,TRBD1,NA,TRBJ1-2,TGTGCCAGCTCACCCGGGACAGGGGCTTATGGCTACACCTTC,CASSPGTGAYGYTF
TRBV11-1,NA,NA,TRBJ2-5,TGTGCCAGCAGCTCGGCCCCGAGGGAGACCCAGTACTTC,CASSSAPRETQYF
TRBV2,TRBD1,once,TRBJ2-7,TGTGCCAGCAGAAACAGGGGTTCCTACGAGCAGTACTTC,CASRNRGSYEQYF
TRBV5-6,TRBD1,NA,TRBJ1-1,TGTGCCAGCAGCCTAGGGACAGGTGGGACTGAAGCTTTCTTT,CASSLGTGGTEAFF
TRBV6-5,NA,NA,TRBJ2-1,TGTGCCAGCAGTTACACCCAAAGCGGACATGAGCAGTTCTTC,CASSYTQSGHEQFF
TRBV28,NA,NA,TRBJ1-5,TGTGCCAGCAGTCACAGGGTTCCCAACCAGCCCCAGCATTTT,CASSHRVPNQPQHF
TRBV28,TRBD2,NA,TRBJ2-2,TGTGCCAGCAGTTTCCGGGGGGACAACACCGGGGAGCTGTTTTTT,CASSFRGDNTGELFF
TRBV6-4,NA,NA,TRBJ2-3,TGTGCCAGCAGTGACTGGAACAGGGTCGGGGATACGCAGTATTTT,CASSDWNRVGDTQYF
TRBV9,NA,NA,TRBJ2-7,TGTGCCAGCAGCGTAAGTTCGGGAGCTCCCTACGAGCAGTACTTC,CASSVSSGAPYEQYF
TRBV5-1,TRBD1,NA,TRBJ2-7,TGCGCCAGCAGCTCACGACAGGGGGCGGGGGAGCAGTACTTC,CASSSRQGAGEQYF
TRBV4-2,NA,NA,TRBJ2-3,TGTGCCAGCAGCCAAGGGTCGGACACCTGGGCAGATACGCAGTATTTT,CASSQGSDTWADTQYF
TRBV15,NA,NA,TRBJ2-3,TGTGCCACCAGCAGAATGGGGCAGGGCGCAGATACGCAGTATTTT,CATSRMGQGADTQYF
TRBV27,NA,NA,TRBJ1-3,TGTGCCAGCAGACGAGGCGGACAGTCCTCTGGAAACACCATATATTTT,CASRRGGQSSGNTIYF
TRBV5-1,TRBD1,NA,TRBJ1-2,TGCGCCAGCAGCCCCGAGGGGGCGCGTAGCTACACCTTC,CASSPEGARSYTF
TRBV30,NA,NA,TRBJ2-7,TGTGCCTGGAGTGGGGGACTTACTTACGAGCAGTACTTC,CAWSGGLTYEQYF
TRBV28,NA,few,TRBJ1-3,TGTGCCAGCAGAGCTACGGGAGTTGCAAACACCATATATTTT,CASRATGVANTIYF
TRBV5-5,NA,NA,TRBJ1-5,TGTGCCAGCAGCTTAACGGGGTTCACCAATCAGCCCCAGCATTTT,CASSLTGFTNQPQHF
TRBV9,TRBD1,NA,TRBJ1-1,TGTGCCAGCAGCGTGGACAGGCTGAACACTGAAGCTTTCTTT,CASSVDRLNTEAFF
TRBV18,TRBD1,NA,TRBJ2-2,TGTGCCAGCTCACCAATACAGGGGGCCACCGGGGAGCTGTTTTTT,CASSPIQGATGELFF
TRBV19,TRBD1,NA,TRBJ1-4,TGTGCCAGTCGATACAGGGGCCTAGGGGAAAAACTGTTTTTT,CASRYRGLGEKLFF
TRBV9,NA,NA,TRBJ2-6,TGTGCCAGCCGAGCATCTGGGGCCAACGTCCTGACTTTC,CASRASGANVLTF
TRBV28,NA,NA,TRBJ2-2,TGTGCCAGCAGTTACCCCGACACGAACACCGGGGAGCTGTTTTTT,CASSYPDTNTGELFF
TRBV2,NA,NA,TRBJ1-2,TGTGCCAGCAGTGACTCCGGGACATTTTCCTATGGCTACACCTTC,CASSDSGTFSYGYTF
TRBV28,NA,NA,TRBJ1-1,TGTGCCAGCAGTCGGACAGTCCTTAACACTGAAGCTTTCTTT,CASSRTVLNTEAFF
TRBV27,TRBD1,NA,TRBJ2-1,TGTGCCAGCAGTTTACAGGGGGTAGGCTGGTATGAGCAGTTCTTC,CASSLQGVGWYEQFF
TRBV4-3,NA,NA,TRBJ1-4,TGCGCCAGCAGCCAAGTAATTTCAGCAACTAATGAAAAACTGTTTTTT,CASSQVISATNEKLFF
TRBV2,NA,NA,TRBJ1-4,TGTGCCAGCAGAACGGACAGATTAAATGAAAAACTGTTTTTT,CASRTDRLNEKLFF
TRBV6-5,TRBD1,NA,TRBJ1-2,TGTGCCAGCACCATACCGGGACAGGGCTTCGCCTTC,CASTIPGQGFAF
TRBV6-6,NA,NA,TRBJ1-1,TGTGCCAGCAGTTACTCCGTTGTACAGAGCACTGAAGCTTTCTTT,CASSYSVVQSTEAFF
TRBV30,TRBD2,NA,TRBJ2-7,TGTGCCTGGAGCGATAGTCTGCGACTAGCGGACTACTACGAGCAGTACTTC,CAWSDSLRLADYYEQYF
TRBV7-8,NA,NA,TRBJ2-7,TGTGCCAGCAGCCGTGGCAAAAAATTGGCCTCCTACGAGCAGTACTTC,CASSRGKKLASYEQYF
TRBV3-1/TRBV3-2,TRBD1,NA,TRBJ2-1,TGTGCCAGCAGCGGGACAGGGGGCGGGGAGCAGTTCTTC,CASSGTGGGEQFF
TRBV10-1,TRBD2,NA,TRBJ2-5,TGCGCCAGCAGTGAGACGGCTAGCGGAGCCCAAGAGACCCAGTACTTC,CASSETASGAQETQYF
TRBV5-8,TRBD1,few,TRBJ2-1,TGTGCCAGCCGACCCGGGGACAGGACCGACTACAATGAGCAGTTCTTC,CASRPGDRTDYNEQFF
TRBV27,TRBD1,NA,TRBJ1-1,TGTGCCAGCAGTCTTCAGGGGGCGCAAAGTGAAGCTTTCTTT,CASSLQGAQSEAFF
TRBV7-9,TRBD2,NA,TRBJ2-1,TGTGCCAGCAGCCCGGGGAGGGGCGATAGCTCCTACAATGAGCAGTTCTTC,CASSPGRGDSSYNEQFF
TRBV6-5,TRBD1,NA,TRBJ2-1,TGTGCCAGCAGTTTTACGGACAGGGGAAAGAACAATGAGCAGTTCTTC,CASSFTDRGKNNEQFF